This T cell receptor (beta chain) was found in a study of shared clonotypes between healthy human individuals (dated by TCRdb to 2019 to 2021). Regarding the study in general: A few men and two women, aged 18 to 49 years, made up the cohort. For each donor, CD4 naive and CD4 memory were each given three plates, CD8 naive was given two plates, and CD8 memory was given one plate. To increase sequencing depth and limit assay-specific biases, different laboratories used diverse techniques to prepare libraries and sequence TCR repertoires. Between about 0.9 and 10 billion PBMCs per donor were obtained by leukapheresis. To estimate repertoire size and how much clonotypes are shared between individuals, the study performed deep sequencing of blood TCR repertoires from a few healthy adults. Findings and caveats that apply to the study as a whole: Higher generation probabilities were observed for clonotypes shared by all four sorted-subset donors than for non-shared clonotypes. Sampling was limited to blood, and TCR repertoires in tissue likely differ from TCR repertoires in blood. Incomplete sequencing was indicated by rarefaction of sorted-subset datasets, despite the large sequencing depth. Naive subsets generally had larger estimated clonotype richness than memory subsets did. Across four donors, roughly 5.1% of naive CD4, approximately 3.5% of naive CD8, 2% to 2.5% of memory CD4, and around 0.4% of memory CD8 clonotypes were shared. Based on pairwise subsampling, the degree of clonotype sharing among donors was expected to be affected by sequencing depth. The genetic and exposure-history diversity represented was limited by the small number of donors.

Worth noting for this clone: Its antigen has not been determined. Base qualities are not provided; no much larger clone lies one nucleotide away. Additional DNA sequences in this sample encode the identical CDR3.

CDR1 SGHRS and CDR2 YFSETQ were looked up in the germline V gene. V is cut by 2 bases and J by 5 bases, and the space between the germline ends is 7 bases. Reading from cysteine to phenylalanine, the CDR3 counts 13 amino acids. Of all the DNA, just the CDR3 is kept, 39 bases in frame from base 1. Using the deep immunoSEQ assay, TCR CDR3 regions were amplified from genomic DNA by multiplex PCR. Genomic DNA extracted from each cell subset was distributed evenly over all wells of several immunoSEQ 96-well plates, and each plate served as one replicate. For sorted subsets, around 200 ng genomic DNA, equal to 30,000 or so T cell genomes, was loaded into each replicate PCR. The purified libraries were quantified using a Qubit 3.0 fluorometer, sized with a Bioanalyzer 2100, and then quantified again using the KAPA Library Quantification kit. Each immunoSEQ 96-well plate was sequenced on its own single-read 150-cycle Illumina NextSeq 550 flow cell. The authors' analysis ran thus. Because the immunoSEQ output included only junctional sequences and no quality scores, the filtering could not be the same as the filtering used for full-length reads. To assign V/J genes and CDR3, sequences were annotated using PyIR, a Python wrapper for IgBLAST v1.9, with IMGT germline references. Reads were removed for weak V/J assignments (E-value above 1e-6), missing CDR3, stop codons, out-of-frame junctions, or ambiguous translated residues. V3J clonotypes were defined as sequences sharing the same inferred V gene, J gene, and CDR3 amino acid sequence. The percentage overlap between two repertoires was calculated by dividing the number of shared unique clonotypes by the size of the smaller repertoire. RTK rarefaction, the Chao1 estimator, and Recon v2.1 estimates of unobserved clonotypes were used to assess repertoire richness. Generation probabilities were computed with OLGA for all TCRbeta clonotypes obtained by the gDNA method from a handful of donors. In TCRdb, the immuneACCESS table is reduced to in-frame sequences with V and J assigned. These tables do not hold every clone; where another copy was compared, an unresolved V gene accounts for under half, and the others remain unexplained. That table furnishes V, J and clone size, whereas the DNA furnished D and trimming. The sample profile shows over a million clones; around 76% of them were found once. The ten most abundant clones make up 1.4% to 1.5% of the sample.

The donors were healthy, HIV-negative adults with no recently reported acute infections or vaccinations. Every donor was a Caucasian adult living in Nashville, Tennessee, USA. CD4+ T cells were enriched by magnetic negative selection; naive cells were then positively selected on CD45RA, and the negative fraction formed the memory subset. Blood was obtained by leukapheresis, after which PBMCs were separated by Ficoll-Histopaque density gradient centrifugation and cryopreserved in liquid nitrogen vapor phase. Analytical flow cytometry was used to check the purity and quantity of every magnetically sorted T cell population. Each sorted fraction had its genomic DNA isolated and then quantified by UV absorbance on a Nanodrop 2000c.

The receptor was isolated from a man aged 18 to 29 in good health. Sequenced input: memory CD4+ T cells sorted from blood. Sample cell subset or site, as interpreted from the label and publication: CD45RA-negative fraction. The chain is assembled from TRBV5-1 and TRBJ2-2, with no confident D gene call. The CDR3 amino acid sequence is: CASSFSLTGELFF. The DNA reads TGCGCCAGCAGCTTTTCATTAACCGGGGAGCTGTTTTTT.